A single sample is the source of the 13 T cell receptor beta chains below, sequenced in a study of molecular identifiers for immune sequencing clone quantification. TCRdb reprocessed the PCR reads with MiXCR, giving one entry per CDR3 protein. The sample contains some 590,000 distinct CDR3 sequences, around 25% of which appear only once. Sequencing input: naive CD8+ T cells from blood, with Jurkat cell RNA spiked in. This sample's subset: FACS-sorted CD8+CD4-CCR7+CD45RA+ naive T cells. These receptor sequences come from a human donor in good health. Some libraries in this study had Jurkat cell RNA spiked in.

The chain carries TRBV28 and TRBJ2-5; D is ambiguous. The CDR3 totals 14 residues. V lost 5 bases and J 2 bases, leaving 12 bases between the germline ends. Germline assignment: CDR1 MDHEN and CDR2 SYDVKM. The CDR3 DNA sequence: TGTGCCAGCAGTCCCCGAGGAGAACAAGAGACCCAGTACTTC. This encodes CASSPRGEQETQYF.

This clonotype was observed at least ten times. The chain joins TRBV6-6 to TRBJ2-7; D gene unclear. This CDR3 is 15 amino acids long. Germline loops: CDR1 MNHNY, CDR2 SVGAGI (reference sequence). V gave up 0 bases and J gave up 2 bases, with 11 bases separating them. The CDR3 DNA reads TGTGCCAGCAGTTACTCCAGGAACCTGGCCTACGAGCAGTACTTC. Translation gives CASSYSRNLAYEQYF.

The chain has TRBV20-1 and TRBJ2-1; 8 nucleotides agree with TRBD2. The CDR3 is 15 amino acids. V was pared by 0 bases and J by 7 bases, with 8 bases of the junction left unmatched. CDR1 and CDR2 (germline): DFQATT, SNEGSKA (reference sequence). The CDR3 sequence is CSARDRLVAGNEQFF. In DNA form, the CDR3 reads TGCAGTGCTAGAGATCGGTTAGTAGCGGGGAATGAGCAGTTCTTC.

The chain joins TRBV12-3 or TRBV12-4 to TRBJ2-3; D remains ambiguous. CDR3 length equals 16 residues. V was trimmed by 2 bases and J by 0 bases, leaving 12 bases between them. The chain's CDR3 is CASSLRQVVSTDTQYF. CDR3 DNA sequence: TGTGCCAGCAGTTTAAGGCAGGTTGTAAGCACAGATACGCAGTATTTT.

The chain uses TRBV7-9 and TRBJ2-5; 7 bases line up with TRBD2. Looked up from germline, CDR1 is SEHNR and CDR2 is FQNEAQ (reference sequence). The trim removed 6 bases at V and 2 bases at J, leaving 9 bases unmatched. The CDR3 totals 15 residues. CDR3 in amino acids: CASRGSGGTQETQYF. The CDR3, as DNA: TGTGCCAGCAGAGGTTCGGGAGGCACACAAGAGACCCAGTACTTC.

Points on this clonotype: Mismatch with germline at one junction end may stem from a read error. The J gene is TRBJ2-7, the V gene TRBV6-6; unclear D gene. The CDR3 contains 13 residues. CDR1 is MNHNY and CDR2 is SVGAGI in the germline V gene (reference sequence). The CDR3 sequence: CASGYTALYEQYF. The CDR3 DNA reads as TGTGCCAGCGGTTATACAGCACTATACGAGCAGTACTTC.

The chain recombines TRBV14 with TRBJ2-7; D is possibly TRBD1 or TRBD2 (7 bases each). This CDR3 region has 15 residues. Germline-derived CDR1 and CDR2 are SGHDN and FVKESK. Trimming took off 4 bases at V and 4 bases at J, with 17 bases between the two ends. The CDR3 sequence is CASSPRGGASYEQYF. The CDR3 DNA sequence: TGTGCCAGCAGCCCCAGGGGGGGGGCGTCATACGAGCAGTACTTC.

This clonotype was counted ten times or more. The V gene is TRBV20-1, the J gene TRBJ2-3; 7 bases are shared with TRBD2. Germline CDR1 is DFQATT and CDR2 is SNEGSKA (reference sequence). The CDR3 loop spans 17 amino acids. Trimming removed 3 bases from V and 0 bases from J; junction bases left unmatched: 12. Here the CDR3 reads CSASRSGVTTSTDTQYF. CDR3 DNA: TGCAGTGCTAGCCGAAGCGGGGTAACAACTAGCACAGATACGCAGTATTTT.

This chain uses TRBV11-2 with TRBJ1-5; D not certain. The V end was cut by 4 bases, the J end by 1 base, with 14 bases between. This CDR3 spans 16 amino acids. Germline V gene lookup returns CDR1 SGHAT and CDR2 FQNNGV. Here the CDR3 reads CASSSDGPGSNQPQHF. The CDR3 DNA follows: TGTGCCAGCAGCTCGGACGGCCCGGGAAGCAATCAGCCCCAGCATTTT.

This chain joins TRBV10-3 and TRBJ1-4; D not certain. The CDR3 runs 17 residues. The ends were cut back, 0 bases at V and 6 bases at J, with 17 bases in the middle. Germline lookup yields CDR1 ENHRY and CDR2 SYGVKD. The CDR3 DNA is TGTGCCATCAGTGAGTCGAAATGGGCCAGGATCGATGAAAAACTGTTTTTT. This encodes CAISESKWARIDEKLFF.

As regards this clonotype: The junction and the germline gene differ at one end; a read error may be behind it. V usage is TRBV20-1 and J usage is TRBJ2-7, with D hard to call. In germline, CDR1 is DFQATT, CDR2 SNEGSKA (reference sequence). The length of the CDR3 is 13 residues. For the CDR3, the DNA is TGCAGTTCTAGAAGTACAGCTTCCTACGAGCAGTACTTC. The encoded protein is CSSRSTASYEQYF.

The rearrangement joins TRBV13 to TRBJ2-3; 8 nucleotides match TRBD1. Losses at the gene ends were 5 bases for V and 0 bases for J; bases not matched to a gene: 10. Per germline, CDR1 PRHDT and CDR2 FYEKMQ (reference sequence). This CDR3 has 17 amino acids. For the CDR3, the DNA is TGTGCCAGCAGCAAGACAGGGGTTTTTACTAGCACAGATACGCAGTATTTT. As protein: CASSKTGVFTSTDTQYF.

This clonotype was observed at least ten times. The chain combines TRBV27 with TRBJ2-7; 8 positions match TRBD1. Germline assignment: CDR1 MNHEY and CDR2 SMNVEV (reference sequence). The CDR3 is made up of 14 amino acids. V was pared by 6 bases and J by 7 bases, with 11 bases of the junction left unmatched. The CDR3 region is CASRWTGRASEQYF. CDR3 coding DNA: TGTGCCAGCAGATGGACAGGGAGAGCCTCGGAGCAGTACTTC.